Below, 25 T cell receptor beta chains from the same sample are listed, as sequenced in a study of cytomegalovirus exposure and HLA in healthy donors. PCR involved 60 Vbeta and 13 Jbeta primers. The repertoire was sequenced with immunoSEQ multiplex PCR; TCRdb's copy has only in-frame clones and lacks some. The listing records some 130,000 clones. Input material: PBMCs. The receptor source for this set is a woman aged 40 to 50 in good health and CMV-seropositive.

The gene calls are TRBV7-9 and TRBJ2-7, with D possibly matching TRBD2 (5 bases). CDR3 size: 13 residues. V was pared by 6 bases and J by 5 bases, with 14 bases between. Germline CDR1 is SEHNR and CDR2 is FQNEAQ (reference sequence). The CDR3 sequence is CASSLAGVNEQYF. CDR3 sequence (DNA): TGTGCCAGCAGTCTAGCTGGGGTAAACGAGCAGTACTTC.

The chain employs TRBV23-1 and TRBJ2-7; 9 bases fit TRBD1. TRBV23-1 is classed as an ORF, of uncertain function. After removal of 3 bases from V and 2 bases from J, the junction contained 2 bases not matched to a gene. This CDR3 spans 14 amino acids. The CDR3 protein is CASSQGQGAYEQYF. DNA of the CDR3: TGCGCCAGCAGTCAGGGACAGGGAGCCTACGAGCAGTACTTC.

The chain has TRBV7-4 and TRBJ2-7; 8 bases align to TRBD2. V shed 8 bases and J 5 bases; nucleotides not matched to a gene: 11. Germline CDR1 SGHVT, CDR2 SQSDAQ. The CDR3 runs to 14 residues. CDR3 loop: CASAPTSGWDEQYF. In nucleotides, the CDR3 is TGTGCCAGCGCTCCAACTAGCGGTTGGGACGAGCAGTACTTC.

The CDR3 loop reads CASSLGSYEQYF. The CDR3 DNA follows: TGTGCCAGCAGCCTCGGGTCCTACGAGCAGTACTTC. The V and J genes are TRBV7-9 and TRBJ2-7; D gene uncertain. V lost 5 bases and J 1 base, leaving 6 bases between the germline ends. The CDR3 is made up of 12 amino acids. CDR1 and CDR2 from the germline V gene are SEHNR and FQNEAQ (reference sequence).

This chain connects TRBV9 to TRBJ2-2; 8 nucleotides match TRBD2. The CDR3 sequence is 15 residues long. Per germline, CDR1 SGDLS and CDR2 YYNGEE. V lost 3 bases and J lost 5; bases outside the gene matches: 6. The CDR3 DNA is TGTGCCAGCAGCGCCCGGGGGGGCGCGACCGGGGAGCTGTTTTTT. It encodes CASSARGGATGELFF.

The rearrangement joins TRBV18 to TRBJ1-1; possibly TRBD1 for D (6 bases). The CDR3 sequence is 15 residues long. The germline CDR1 and CDR2 sequences are KGHSH and LQKENI. With 6 bases removed from V and 1 base from J, the gap between germline ends came to 15 bases. This CDR3 reads CASSLGTTGNTEAFF. The CDR3 DNA is TGTGCCAGCTCCCTGGGGACAACGGGGAACACTGAAGCTTTCTTT.

V is TRBV25-1 and J is TRBJ2-1, with 13 bases that match TRBD2. V lost 3 bases to trimming and J lost 7 bases; unmatched junction nucleotides: 6. This CDR3 spans 16 amino acids. CDR1 and CDR2 from the germline V gene are MGHDK and SYGVNS. The CDR3 spells CASSDRLAGGSNEQFF. The CDR3 region has the DNA TGTGCCAGCAGTGACAGACTAGCGGGAGGTTCAAATGAGCAGTTCTTC.

The gene calls are TRBV2 and TRBJ1-5; the D is unclear. Germline V gene lookup returns CDR1 SNHLY and CDR2 FYNNEI. The ends were cut back, 7 bases at V and 2 bases at J, with 18 bases in the middle. The CDR3 sequence is 16 residues long. The CDR3 sequence: CASKSRRESGNQPQHF. DNA for the CDR3: TGTGCCAGCAAATCCCGCCGGGAATCAGGCAATCAGCCCCAGCATTTT.

The J gene is TRBJ2-5, the V gene TRBV4-3; TRBD1 matches at 10 bases. The J call may not be correct, given that the DNA end is closer to TRBJ2-7. CDR1 and CDR2 (germline): LGHNA, YSLEER. The CDR3 runs to 18 residues. CDR3 protein: CASSQEITMRDRGYEQYF. DNA for the CDR3: TGCGCCAGCAGCCAAGAAATAACGATGCGGGACAGGGGTTACGAGCAGTACTTC.

This rearrangement joins TRBV4-1 to TRBJ1-5; D might be TRBD1 (5 bases). The CDR3 runs 15 residues. Germline V gene sequence: CDR1 MGHRA, CDR2 YSYEKL. V was shortened by 0 bases and J by 7 bases, with 13 bases between the two germline ends. CDR3 in amino acids: CASSQDPGGGQPQHF. In DNA form, the CDR3 reads TGCGCCAGCAGCCAAGATCCCGGGGGAGGGCAGCCCCAGCATTTT.

This chain links TRBV6-4 with TRBJ2-1; a weak D match, TRBD1 (6 bases). The CDR3 loop spans 14 amino acids. The germline V gene has CDR1 MRHNA and CDR2 SNTAGT. V was clipped by 5 bases and J by 0 bases, with 8 bases between them. The CDR3 loop reads CASSTGRSYNEQFF. The CDR3 DNA reads TGTGCCAGCAGTACAGGGCGCTCCTACAATGAGCAGTTCTTC.

The J gene is TRBJ1-1, the V gene TRBV6-1, with D maybe TRBD1 (6 bases). V lost 6 bases and J lost 1, with 12 bases in between. The CDR3 is made up of 14 amino acids. Germline loops: CDR1 MNHNS, CDR2 SASEGT. CDR3 loop: CASSAQGSNTEAFF. The CDR3 nucleotides are TGTGCCAGCAGCGCACAGGGTTCGAACACTGAAGCTTTCTTT.

The chain uses TRBV4-1 and TRBJ1-2, with 8 bases aligning to TRBD1. This CDR3 contains 16 residues. J lost 0 bases, V lost 5 bases, and 8 bases had no gene match. CDR1 and CDR2 from the germline V gene are MGHRA and YSYEKL. This chain's CDR3 is CASSWAQTGANYGYTF. The DNA for the CDR3 is TGCGCCAGCAGCTGGGCACAGACAGGGGCTAACTATGGCTACACCTTC.

This chain connects TRBV7-9 to TRBJ1-1, with D possibly matching TRBD1 (6 bases). Between the trimmed V and J ends, which lost 0 bases and 4 bases, there was a span of 6 bases. The CDR3 is 13 residues long. The V gene's germline CDR1 is SEHNR and CDR2 FQNEAQ (reference sequence). The CDR3 nucleotides read TGTGCCAGCAGCTTAGCGGGGGCCACTGAAGCTTTCTTT. This codes for CASSLAGATEAFF.

The J gene is TRBJ1-3, the V gene TRBV7-2, with TRBD1 matching over 7 bases. The CDR3 length is 16 residues. Germline CDR1 is SGHTA and CDR2 is FQGNSA. V lost 5 bases, J lost 1 base, and 8 bases stayed unmatched. This CDR3 reads CASSPWDSSSGNTIYF. Here the CDR3 DNA reads TGTGCCAGCAGCCCGTGGGACAGCTCTTCTGGAAACACCATATATTTT.

This rearrangement joins TRBV5-1 to TRBJ1-3; no definite D call. Looked up from germline, CDR1 is SGHRS and CDR2 is YFSETQ. Trimming took 0 bases from V and 0 from J, leaving 7 bases between them. The length of the CDR3 is 15 residues. The CDR3 protein is CASSLVTASGNTIYF. The CDR3 DNA follows: TGCGCCAGCAGCTTGGTAACTGCCTCTGGAAACACCATATATTTT.

The chain carries TRBV7-6 and TRBJ2-3, with D perhaps matching TRBD2 (6 bases). Germline CDR1 SGHVS, CDR2 FNYEAQ. Trimming removed 5 bases from V and 2 bases from J, with 8 bases in between. There are 13 residues in the CDR3. DNA for the CDR3: TGTGCCAGCAGCCGGACTATCACAGATACGCAGTATTTT. It encodes CASSRTITDTQYF.

The V gene is TRBV27, the J gene TRBJ1-5; TRBD1 might be the D (6 bases). Per germline, CDR1 MNHEY and CDR2 SMNVEV (reference sequence). The CDR3 contains 16 residues. Deletions cut 3 bases from V and 0 bases from J, with 12 bases between. The CDR3 DNA reads TGTGCCAGCAGTTTTCTGTCAGGGGATAGCAATCAGCCCCAGCATTTT. Its protein product is CASSFLSGDSNQPQHF.

The chain couples TRBV6-5 to TRBJ1-1; unclear D gene. Germline V gives CDR1 MNHEY, CDR2 SVGAGI. The V end was cut by 6 bases, the J end by 3 bases, with 11 bases between. The CDR3 extends over 13 amino acids. Here the CDR3 reads CASRQSRYTEAFF. In DNA form, the CDR3 reads TGTGCCAGCAGACAATCCAGGTACACTGAAGCTTTCTTT.

V is TRBV23-1 and J is TRBJ1-1, with D unresolved. TRBV23-1 is an open reading frame whose function is uncertain. This CDR3 has 16 residues. The germline V and J ends were trimmed by 4 bases and 6 bases, with 21 bases remaining between them. CDR3 sequence: CASSRPLGSRRAEAFF. CDR3 DNA sequence: TGCGCCAGCAGTCGACCCCTAGGTTCAAGGCGGGCTGAAGCTTTCTTT.

This sequence joins TRBV9 and TRBJ1-3, with D perhaps TRBD1 (5 bases). V was cut by 4 bases and J by 2 bases, with 13 bases left in between. Germline CDR1 is SGDLS and CDR2 is YYNGEE. The CDR3 covers 15 residues. The CDR3 loop reads CASSTQQVTGNTIYF. The CDR3 nucleotides are TGTGCCAGCAGCACACAACAGGTGACTGGAAACACCATATATTTT.

V usage is TRBV2 and J usage is TRBJ2-7; a possible D gene is TRBD2 (6 bases). The CDR3 is 15 residues long. Trimming left V 5 bases short and J 3 bases short, with 17 bases between. Germline CDR1 SNHLY, CDR2 FYNNEI. The CDR3 nucleotides read TGTGCCAGCAGTCAAGGGCTGGGGGGATACTACGAGCAGTACTTC. As protein: CASSQGLGGYYEQYF.

The chain links TRBV28 to TRBJ1-1, with 8 bases matching TRBD1. Germline V gives CDR1 MDHEN, CDR2 SYDVKM. The CDR3 is made up of 16 amino acids. The ends lost 3 bases at V and 1 base at J; junction bases unmatched: 7. In nucleotides, the CDR3 is TGTGCCAGCAGTTTGATCCCCGGGACAGGGAACACTGAAGCTTTCTTT. Amino acid sequence: CASSLIPGTGNTEAFF.

This chain connects TRBV18 to TRBJ1-4; 12 positions match TRBD1. CDR1 and CDR2 (germline): KGHSH, LQKENI. The ends lost 3 bases at V and 10 bases at J; junction bases unmatched: 6. The CDR3 runs to 15 residues. CDR3 bases: TGTGCCAGCTCACCTACCGGGACAGGGGGCCGAAAACTGTTTTTT. Protein product: CASSPTGTGGRKLFF.

The CDR3 spells CASSLTSGRAYEQYF. The DNA for the CDR3 is TGTGCCAGCAGCCTGACTAGCGGGAGGGCCTACGAGCAGTACTTC. The chain combines TRBV27 with TRBJ2-7, with 14 bases lining up with TRBD2. CDR1 is MNHEY, CDR2 SMNVEV, per germline (reference sequence). The CDR3 consists of 15 residues. J gave up 2 bases and V 6 bases, and 3 bases lay outside the gene matches.